This record covers a single TCR beta chain. Its antigen is currently unknown. The data are from a study of cytomegalovirus exposure and HLA in healthy donors. Regarding the study as a whole: Equally common other TCR beta chains were less clonally expanded than HLA-associated ones, a later analysis found.

CDR3 length: 14 amino acids. Trimming cost V 8 bases and J 1 base; bases outside gene matches: 6. Germline V gene sequence: CDR1 GTSNPN, CDR2 SVGIG (reference sequence). The primer mix had 60 Vbeta and 13 Jbeta primers. Generated by immunoSEQ multiplex PCR, the TCRdb table keeps only in-frame clones and is missing some. The sample includes roughly 71,000 clones, around two thirds of them seen just once. The receptor was derived from a human donor in good health. Sequencing was done on a sample of PBMCs. The V call is TRBV30, the J call TRBJ2-1; TRBD2 matches 9 bases. The chain's CDR3 is CAPLTSGSYNEQFF. The CDR3 DNA sequence: TGTGCCCCGTTGACTAGCGGATCCTACAATGAGCAGTTCTTC.